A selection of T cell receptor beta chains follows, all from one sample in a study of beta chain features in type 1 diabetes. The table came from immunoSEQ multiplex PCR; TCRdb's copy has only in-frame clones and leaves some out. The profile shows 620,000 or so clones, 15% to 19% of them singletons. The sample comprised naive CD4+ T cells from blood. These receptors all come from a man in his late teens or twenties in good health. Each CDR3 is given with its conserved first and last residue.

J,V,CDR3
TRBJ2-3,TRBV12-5,CASGLRGKTGLAGIRTTDTQYF
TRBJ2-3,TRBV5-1,CASSTRDSTDTQYF
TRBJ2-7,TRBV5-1,CASSSQGQGSHEQYF
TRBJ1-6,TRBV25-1,CASRTRQGSSYNSPLHF
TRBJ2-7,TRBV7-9,CASSLGGKIVHEQYF
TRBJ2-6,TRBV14,CASSLSGSGANVLTF
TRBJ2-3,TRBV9,CASSVDFLSTDTQYF
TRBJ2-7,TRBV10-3,CAISEGFGGGNSYEQYF
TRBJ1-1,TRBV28,CASSGDRRGWDAFF
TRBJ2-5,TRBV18,CASSPRTERPKETQYF
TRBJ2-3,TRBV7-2,CASSLRKRAGETDTQYF
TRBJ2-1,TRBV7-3,CASSSNRGQVNEQFF
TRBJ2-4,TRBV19,CASSIQGATKNIQYF
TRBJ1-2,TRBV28,CSAGAGRNYGYTF
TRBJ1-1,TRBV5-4,CASSLGRSVEAFF
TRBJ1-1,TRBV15,CATSREGRSHTEAFF
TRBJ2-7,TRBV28,CASSLGVYEQYF
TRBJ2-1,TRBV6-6,CASSLAAGGSVEQFF
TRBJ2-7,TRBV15,CATSRDGGARSYEQYF
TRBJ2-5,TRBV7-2,CASSPTRETQYF
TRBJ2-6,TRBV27,CASSDGRVGANVLTF
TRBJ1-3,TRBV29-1,CSVDSDGGNTIYF
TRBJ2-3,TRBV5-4,CASVPGVAGVRTDTQYF
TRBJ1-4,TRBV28,CASSLQNEKLFF
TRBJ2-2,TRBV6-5,CASSRNLQGKLELFF
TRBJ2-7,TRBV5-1,CASSVGPPNYEQYF
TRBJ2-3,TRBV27,CASSSYRDRAADTQYF
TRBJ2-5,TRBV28,CASSLYPPGGHVLRETQYF
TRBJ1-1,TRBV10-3,CASAGQNTEAFF